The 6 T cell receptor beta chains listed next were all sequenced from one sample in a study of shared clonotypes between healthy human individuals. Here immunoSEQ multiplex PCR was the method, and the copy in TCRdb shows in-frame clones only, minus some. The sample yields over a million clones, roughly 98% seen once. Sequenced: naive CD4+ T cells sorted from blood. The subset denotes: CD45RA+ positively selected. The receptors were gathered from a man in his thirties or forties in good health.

The CDR3 reads CASSNYLTGADNEQFF. Written as DNA, the CDR3 is TGTGCCAGCTCAAACTACCTGACAGGAGCCGACAATGAGCAGTTCTTC. The gene calls are TRBV18 and TRBJ2-1, with D possibly matching TRBD1 (6 bases). The germline V gene has CDR1 KGHSH and CDR2 LQKENI. CDR3 length equals 16 residues. V gave up 5 bases and J gave up 5 bases, with 19 bases separating them.

The CDR3 region has the DNA TGTGCCAGCAGTAGCCCGGGAGGGCCGAACACCGGGGAGCTGTTTTTT. Amino acids: CASSSPGGPNTGELFF. The chain combines TRBV28 with TRBJ2-2; 8 bases are shared with TRBD2. The CDR3 length is 16 residues. The V and J ends lost 5 bases and 0 bases, in that order; junction bases with no gene match: 5. Germline values: CDR1 MDHEN, CDR2 SYDVKM.

The CDR3, as DNA: TGTGCCAGCAGCTCAAAAATTAGCGGAAACACCGGGGAGCTGTTTTTT. It encodes CASSSKISGNTGELFF. The chain combines TRBV5-4 with TRBJ2-2; TRBD2 is a possible D gene (6 bases). V was cut by 3 bases and J by 2 bases, with 14 bases left in between. Germline V gives CDR1 SGHNT, CDR2 YYREEE (reference sequence). This CDR3 region has 16 residues.

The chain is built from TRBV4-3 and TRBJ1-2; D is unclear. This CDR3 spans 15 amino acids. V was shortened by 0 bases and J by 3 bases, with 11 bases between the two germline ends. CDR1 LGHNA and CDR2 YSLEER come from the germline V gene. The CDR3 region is CASSQDGRGDYGYTF. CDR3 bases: TGCGCCAGCAGCCAAGATGGTCGGGGAGACTATGGCTACACCTTC.

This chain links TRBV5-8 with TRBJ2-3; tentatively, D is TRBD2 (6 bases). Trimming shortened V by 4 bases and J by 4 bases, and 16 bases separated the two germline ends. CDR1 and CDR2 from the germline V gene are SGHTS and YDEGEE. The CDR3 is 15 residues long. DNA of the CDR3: TGTGCCAGCAGCGCGGGGACGGTCAGGCCAGATACGCAGTATTTT. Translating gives CASSAGTVRPDTQYF.

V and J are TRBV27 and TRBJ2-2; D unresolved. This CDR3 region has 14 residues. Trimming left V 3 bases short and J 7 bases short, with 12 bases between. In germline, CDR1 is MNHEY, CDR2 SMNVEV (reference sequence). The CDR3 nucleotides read TGTGCCAGCAGTTTCCCTAGTCCTAACGGGGAGCTGTTTTTT. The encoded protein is CASSFPSPNGELFF.